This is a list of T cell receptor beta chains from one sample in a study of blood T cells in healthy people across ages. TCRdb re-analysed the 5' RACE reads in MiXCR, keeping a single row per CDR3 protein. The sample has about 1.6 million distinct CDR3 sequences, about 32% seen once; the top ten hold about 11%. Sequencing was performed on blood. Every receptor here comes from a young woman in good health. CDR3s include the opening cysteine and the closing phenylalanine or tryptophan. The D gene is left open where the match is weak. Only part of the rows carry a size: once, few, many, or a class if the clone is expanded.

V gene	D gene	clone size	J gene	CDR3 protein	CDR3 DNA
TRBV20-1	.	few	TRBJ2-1	CSARGPPGAYNEQFF	TGCAGTGCTAGAGGGCCCCCCGGAGCCTACAATGAGCAGTTCTTC
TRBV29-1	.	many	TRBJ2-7	CSVGGGIGYEQYF	TGCAGCGTTGGAGGCGGGATTGGGTACGAGCAGTACTTC
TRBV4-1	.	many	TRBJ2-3	CASSQTRDQDTQYF	TGCGCCAGCAGCCAAACAAGGGATCAAGATACGCAGTATTTT
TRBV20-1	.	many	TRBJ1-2	CSARIRGPEGYTF	TGCAGTGCTAGAATACGGGGGCCGGAGGGCTACACCTTC
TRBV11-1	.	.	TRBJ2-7	CASSLSSSTLGEQYF	TGTGCCAGCAGCTTAAGTTCATCTACCCTTGGGGAGCAGTACTTC
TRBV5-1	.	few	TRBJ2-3	CASSTTGRGDTQYF	TGCGCCAGCAGCACCACGGGGCGGGGAGATACGCAGTATTTT
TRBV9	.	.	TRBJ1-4	CASSVEKGTGEKLFF	TGTGCCAGCAGCGTAGAAAAGGGGACGGGTGAAAAACTGTTTTTT
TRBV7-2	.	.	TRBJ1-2	CASSLRPQSVLGYGYTF	TGTGCCAGCAGCTTAAGGCCACAGAGCGTCTTAGGCTATGGCTACACCTTC
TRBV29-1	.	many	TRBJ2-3	CSVGLRTTDTQYF	TGCAGCGTCGGACTGCGAACCACAGATACGCAGTATTTT
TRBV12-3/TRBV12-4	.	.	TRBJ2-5	CASSLPRLEGVETQYF	TGTGCCAGCAGTTTACCGAGACTAGAGGGAGTGGAGACCCAGTACTTC
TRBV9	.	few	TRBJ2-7	CASSDPFGSSYEQYF	TGTGCCAGCAGCGACCCCTTTGGGAGCTCCTACGAGCAGTACTTC
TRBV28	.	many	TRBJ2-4	CASTWSQGGDIQYF	TGTGCCAGCACCTGGTCTCAGGGGGGGGACATTCAGTACTTC
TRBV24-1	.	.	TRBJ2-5	CATSGASVQETQYF	TGTGCCACCAGTGGAGCGTCCGTCCAAGAGACCCAGTACTTC
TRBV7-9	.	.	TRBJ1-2	CASSFGTGAHYGYTF	TGTGCCAGCAGCTTTGGGACTGGGGCCCACTATGGCTACACCTTC
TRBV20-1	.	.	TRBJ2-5	CSAKLVALVETQYF	TGCAGTGCGAAACTAGTGGCCCTTGTGGAGACCCAGTACTTC
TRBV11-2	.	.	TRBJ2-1	CASSALSNEQFF	TGTGCCAGCAGCGCCTTAAGCAATGAGCAGTTCTTC
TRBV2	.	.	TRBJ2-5	CASSEPARETQYF	TGTGCCAGCAGTGAGCCGGCGCGGGAGACCCAGTACTTC
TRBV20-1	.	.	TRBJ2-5	CSASSAPETQYF	TGCAGTGCTAGCTCGGCGCCAGAGACCCAGTACTTC
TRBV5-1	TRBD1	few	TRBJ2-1	CASSLQGAVAYNEQFF	TGCGCCAGCAGCTTACAGGGGGCTGTTGCCTACAATGAGCAGTTCTTC